Below, one T cell receptor (beta chain) is given with its context. Its antigen is currently not known. One end of the junction is discordant with germline, which a read error may explain. Library prep was done by 5' RACE. The sequencer listed for this sample is Illumina HiSeq 2500. The second PCR ran for roughly 6 to 11 cycles and used a J-beta primer mix along with a sample-barcoded 5' primer. A template-switch 5' adaptor carrying 12 random nucleotides introduced a unique molecular identifier onto each TCR beta cDNA molecule. At least 2.5 million CDR3-containing paired-end reads were obtained from each sample. First-strand cDNA synthesis was performed from all RNA using the Mint cDNA synthesis kit, with priming by a TRBC-specific oligonucleotide. Following uracil-DNA glycosylase treatment, all cDNA underwent a first 18-cycle PCR with the universal primers M1SS and BC2_uni_R. Processing in the source paper ran as follows. For normalization, 1 million high-quality reads were randomly selected from each sample, with every read carrying a distinct molecular identifier. Instead of being binned into consensus sequences, reads with shared molecular identifiers were discarded. MiTCR, with a Q25 quality threshold and the strictest error-elimination algorithm, was used for CDR3 identification, clonotype clustering and error correction. Lower-bound total TCR beta diversity was estimated with a nonparametric unseen species model using Euler transformation. TCRdb took the public reads, trimmed them with fastp at Q25, ran MiXCR for clone calling and kept in-frame beta chains. Rows are unified per CDR3 protein, each entry keeping the most common DNA and genes. V and J calls and clone size were set by TCRdb, not the authors. The sample profile shows just under 750,000 distinct CDR3 sequences; approximately 21% of them were found once. Under 25% of the sample is held by the ten biggest clonotypes.

Systemically healthy Caucasian individuals from Russia, approximately 39 in total and aged about 6 to 95 years, were included as donors. About 9.6 milliliters of peripheral blood were collected from each donor into EDTA-treated Vacutainer tubes. PBMCs were isolated by Ficoll-Paque density-gradient centrifugation, with at least 7 million obtained per sample. Total RNA, at least 5 micrograms per sample, was extracted from PBMCs with Trizol reagent. For every donor, an aliquot of PBMCs went through flow cytometry to measure the percentages of naive CD45RAhigh/CD27high T cells. The data are from a study of blood T cells in healthy people across ages (dated by TCRdb to between 2014 and 2016). Background on the whole study: Template switching captured roughly one uniquely barcoded TCR beta cDNA molecule per two T cells in model experiments. To track age-related changes in TCR beta repertoire diversity, the study relied on deep sequencing normalized with unique cDNA molecular identifiers. The donors were divided into four age groups: young (average around 17 years), middle-aged (under 40), aged (approximately 59) and long-lived (more than 75). To avoid experimental bias, donors of different ages were spread randomly across the sequencing lanes. Using the same blood draw, the study looked at two additional independent replicas of 1 million unique cDNA reads for two donors, one aged 18 to 30 and the other aged 80 or older.

According to the germline V gene, CDR1 reads SGHVS and CDR2 reads FQNEAQ. The cysteine opens and the phenylalanine closes a CDR3 of 15 amino acids. Here the CDR3 DNA is all that survives: 45 bases in frame from base 1. General conclusions and limits of the study: Conclusive comparison of naive and antigen-experienced compartments was prevented by the profiling of bulk unsorted PBMCs. Estimates of total diversity based on one million sequenced T cells were regarded as lower bounds and as underestimates. There was a strong correlation between observed TCR beta diversity and the percentage of naive T cells measured by flow cytometry. The long-lived group showed more naive CD4+ T cells, fewer expanded clones and increased TCR diversity than the aged group, suggesting age selection. As age increased, observed TCR beta diversity per million T cells dropped in a roughly linear way, and a significant reduction was already evident by age roughly 36. Because the CMV infection status of the donors was unknown, age-related changes in expanded clonotypes may potentially have been confounded.

The sequenced sample was blood. The receptor comes from a man aged 70 or older in good health. The V and J segments used are TRBV7-8 and TRBJ1-2; 12 junctional bases match TRBD1. The sequence in DNA is TGTGCTAGCAGCTTAGGGGACAGGGGGCGCGGTGGCTACACCTTC. This yields the protein CASSLGDRGRGGYTF.